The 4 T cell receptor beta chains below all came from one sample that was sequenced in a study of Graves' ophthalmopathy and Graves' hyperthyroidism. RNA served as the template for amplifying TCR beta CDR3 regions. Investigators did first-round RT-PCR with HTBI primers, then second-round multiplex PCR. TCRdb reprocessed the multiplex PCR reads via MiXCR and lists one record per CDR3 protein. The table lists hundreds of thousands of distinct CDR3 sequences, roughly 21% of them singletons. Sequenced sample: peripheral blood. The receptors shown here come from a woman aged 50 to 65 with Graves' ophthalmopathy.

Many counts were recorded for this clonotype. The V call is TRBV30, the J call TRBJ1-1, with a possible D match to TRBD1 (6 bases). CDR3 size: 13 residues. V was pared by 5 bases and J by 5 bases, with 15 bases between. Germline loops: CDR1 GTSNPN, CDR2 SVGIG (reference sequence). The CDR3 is CAWSRDKRTEAFF. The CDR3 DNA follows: TGTGCCTGGTCTCGGGACAAGAGGACTGAAGCTTTCTTT.

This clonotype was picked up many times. DNA for the CDR3: TGCGCCAGCAGCCCGGGACAGGGGGTCAGAAACACTGAAGCTTTCTTT. Translation gives CASSPGQGVRNTEAFF. The chain has TRBV5-1 and TRBJ1-1; 11 bases map to TRBD1. Trimming at V came to 4 bases and at J to 2 bases, leaving 7 bases not matched to a gene. The CDR3 is made up of 16 amino acids. Germline lookup yields CDR1 SGHRS and CDR2 YFSETQ.

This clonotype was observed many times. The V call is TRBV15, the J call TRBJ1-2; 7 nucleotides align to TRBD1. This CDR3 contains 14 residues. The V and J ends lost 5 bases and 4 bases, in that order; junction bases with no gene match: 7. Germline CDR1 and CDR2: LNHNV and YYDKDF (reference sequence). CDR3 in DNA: TGTGCCACCAGCCCTCGACAGGGTACCTATGGCTACACCTTC. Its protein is CATSPRQGTYGYTF. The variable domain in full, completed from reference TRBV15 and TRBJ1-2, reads DAMVIQNPRYQVTQFGKPVTLSCSQTLNHNVMYWYQQKSSQAPKLLFHYYDKDFNNEADTPDNFQSRRPNTSFCFLDIRSPGLGDTAMYLCATSPRQGTYGYTFGSGTRLTVV.

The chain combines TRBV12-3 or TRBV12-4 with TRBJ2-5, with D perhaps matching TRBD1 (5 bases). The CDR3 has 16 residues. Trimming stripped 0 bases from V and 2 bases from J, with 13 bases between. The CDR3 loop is CASSLAVGQGQETQYF. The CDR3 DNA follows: TGTGCCAGCAGTTTAGCAGTCGGGCAGGGTCAAGAGACCCAGTACTTC.